This TCR beta chain is from a study of T cells after yellow fever vaccination. They built TCR cDNA with 5'RACE template switching, a step that put in a universal primer site and UMIs. TCRdb re-called the 5' RACE reads with MiXCR, one entry per CDR3 protein. In the table there are 150,000 to 200,000 distinct CDR3 sequences, around 10% of which are singletons. The V and J ends lost 6 bases and 7 bases respectively, with 16 bases between them. This CDR3 spans 14 amino acids. Germline loops: CDR1 MNHEY, CDR2 SVGEGT. The chain combines TRBV6-2 or TRBV6-3 with TRBJ2-4; no clear D. This sequence originates from a man between 18 and 35 years old who received the YFV17D yellow fever vaccine. The specimen comprised CD8+ T cells sorted from PBMCs, sampled 15 days after the yellow fever booster vaccination. CDR3: CASRPNLVHNIQYF. Here the CDR3 DNA reads TGTGCCAGCAGACCCAATTTGGTCCATAACATTCAGTACTTC.